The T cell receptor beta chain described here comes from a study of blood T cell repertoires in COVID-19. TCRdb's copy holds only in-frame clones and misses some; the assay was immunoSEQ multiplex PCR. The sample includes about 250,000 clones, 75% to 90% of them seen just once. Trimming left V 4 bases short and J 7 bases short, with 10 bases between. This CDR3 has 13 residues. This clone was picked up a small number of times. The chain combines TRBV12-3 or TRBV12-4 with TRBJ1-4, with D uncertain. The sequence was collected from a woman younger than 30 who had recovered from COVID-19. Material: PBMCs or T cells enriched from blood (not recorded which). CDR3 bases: TGTGCCAGCAGTTCCTTTTCAGGTGAAAAACTGTTTTTT. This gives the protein CASSSFSGEKLFF.